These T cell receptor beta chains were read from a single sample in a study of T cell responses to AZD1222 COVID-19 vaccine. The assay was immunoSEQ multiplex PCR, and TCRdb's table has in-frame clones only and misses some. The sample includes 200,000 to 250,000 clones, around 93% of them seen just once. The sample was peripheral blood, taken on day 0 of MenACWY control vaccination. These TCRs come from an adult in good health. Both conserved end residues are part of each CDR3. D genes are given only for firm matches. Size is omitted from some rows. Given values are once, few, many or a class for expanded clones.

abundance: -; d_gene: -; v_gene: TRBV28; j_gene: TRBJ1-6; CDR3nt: TGTGCCAGCATCGGGAGAAGCAATTCACCCCTCCACTTT; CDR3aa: CASIGRSNSPLHF
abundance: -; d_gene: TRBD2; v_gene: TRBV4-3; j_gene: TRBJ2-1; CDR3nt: TGCGCCAGCAGCCAAGACTGGCGGGGGGGCCGGGATGAGCAGTTCTTC; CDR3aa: CASSQDWRGGRDEQFF
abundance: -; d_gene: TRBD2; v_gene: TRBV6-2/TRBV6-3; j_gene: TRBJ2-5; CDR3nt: TGTGCCAGCAGTTACCCCGGGAGGCAGGACCAGTACTTC; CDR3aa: CASSYPGRQDQYF
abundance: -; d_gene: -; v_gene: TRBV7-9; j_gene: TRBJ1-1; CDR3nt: TGTGCCAGCAGCTCCCTACAGATTATTGCTGAAGCTTTCTTT; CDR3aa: CASSSLQIIAEAFF
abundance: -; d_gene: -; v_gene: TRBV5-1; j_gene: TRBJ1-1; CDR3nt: TGCGCCAGCAGCTTTACGACAGGTCGTCTCAACACTGAAGCTTTCTTT; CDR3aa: CASSFTTGRLNTEAFF
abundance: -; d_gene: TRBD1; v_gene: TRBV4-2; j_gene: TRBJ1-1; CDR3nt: TGTGCCAGCAGCCCGGACAGGGGGAGCACTGAAGCTTTCTTT; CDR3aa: CASSPDRGSTEAFF
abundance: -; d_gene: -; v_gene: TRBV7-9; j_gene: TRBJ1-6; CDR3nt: TGTGCCAGCAGCCCCGACAGGTATAATTCACCCCTCCACTTT; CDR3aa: CASSPDRYNSPLHF
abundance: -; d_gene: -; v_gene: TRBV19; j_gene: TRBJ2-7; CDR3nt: TGTGCCAGTAGTTCCCAGGCCGAGTACGAGCAGTACTTC; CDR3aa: CASSSQAEYEQYF
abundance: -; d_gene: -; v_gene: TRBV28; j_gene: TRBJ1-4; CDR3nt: TGTGCCAGCAGCCGCGGTAATGAAAAACTGTTTTTT; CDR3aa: CASSRGNEKLFF
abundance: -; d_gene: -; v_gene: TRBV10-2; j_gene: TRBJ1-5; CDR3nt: TGCGCCAGCAGTGATTGGCAGAAAAGCAATCAGCCCCAGCATTTT; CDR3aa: CASSDWQKSNQPQHF
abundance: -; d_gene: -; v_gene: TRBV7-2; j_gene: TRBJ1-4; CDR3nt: TGTGCCAGCAGCTTAGGCCAGGGAGGGAATGAAAAACTGTTTTTT; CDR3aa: CASSLGQGGNEKLFF
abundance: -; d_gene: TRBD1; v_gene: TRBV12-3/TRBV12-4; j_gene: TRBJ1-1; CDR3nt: TGTGCCAGCAGTACTACAGGGGGCAATGTCGCTTTCTTT; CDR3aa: CASSTTGGNVAFF
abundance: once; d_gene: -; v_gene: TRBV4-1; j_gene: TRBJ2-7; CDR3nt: TGCGCCAGCAGCCAAGGGGCCTCCTACGAGCAGTACTTC; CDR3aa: CASSQGASYEQYF
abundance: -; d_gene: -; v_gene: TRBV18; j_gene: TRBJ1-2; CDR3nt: TGTGCCAGCTCACCACCGTCGGGGCTACATGGCTACACCTTC; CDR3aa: CASSPPSGLHGYTF
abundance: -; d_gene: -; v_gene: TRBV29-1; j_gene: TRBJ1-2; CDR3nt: TGCAGCGTTTTGGGAGGTTCAGGATATGGCTACACCTTC; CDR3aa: CSVLGGSGYGYTF
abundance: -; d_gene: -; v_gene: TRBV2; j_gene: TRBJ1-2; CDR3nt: TGTGCCAGCACCCCGGAATCGCAGTTTAACTATGGCTACACCTTC; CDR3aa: CASTPESQFNYGYTF
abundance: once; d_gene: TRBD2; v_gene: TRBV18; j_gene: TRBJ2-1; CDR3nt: TGTGCCAGCCGGCCTGCGGGAGTAGAGCAGTTCTTC; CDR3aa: CASRPAGVEQFF
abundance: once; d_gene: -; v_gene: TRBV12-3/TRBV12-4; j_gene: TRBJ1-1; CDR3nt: TGTGCCAGCAGTCTGCGGAAGAACACTGAAGCTTTCTTT; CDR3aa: CASSLRKNTEAFF
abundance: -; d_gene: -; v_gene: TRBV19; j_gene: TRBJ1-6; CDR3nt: TGTGCCTCTTGTGGTCCAGCATATAATTCACCCCTCCACTTT; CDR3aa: CASCGPAYNSPLHF
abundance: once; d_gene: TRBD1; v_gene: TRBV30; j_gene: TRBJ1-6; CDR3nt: TGTGCCTGGAGTGGAAGGACAGGTACTTCACCCCTCCACTTT; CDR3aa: CAWSGRTGTSPLHF
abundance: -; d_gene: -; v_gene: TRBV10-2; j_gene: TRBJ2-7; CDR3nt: TGCGCCAGCACCCGTACAGAGGACTACGAGCAGTACTTC; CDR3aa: CASTRTEDYEQYF
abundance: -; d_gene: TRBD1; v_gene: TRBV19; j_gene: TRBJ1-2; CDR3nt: TGTGCCAGTAGTGCGACAGGGAGACTTGGCTACACCTTC; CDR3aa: CASSATGRLGYTF
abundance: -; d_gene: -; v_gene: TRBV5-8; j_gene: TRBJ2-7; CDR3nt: TGTGCCAGCAGCTTGGTTAGGTCCCGACGGTCCGGGGGCGAGCAGTACTTC; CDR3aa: CASSLVRSRRSGGEQYF
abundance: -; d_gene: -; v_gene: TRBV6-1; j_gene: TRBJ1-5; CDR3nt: TGTGCCAGCAGTGAACGCGAAAATCAGCCCCAGCATTTT; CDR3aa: CASSERENQPQHF
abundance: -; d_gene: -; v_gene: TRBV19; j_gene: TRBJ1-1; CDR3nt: TGTGCCAGTAGCCGAGGACAGATGAACACTGAAGCTTTCTTT; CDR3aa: CASSRGQMNTEAFF
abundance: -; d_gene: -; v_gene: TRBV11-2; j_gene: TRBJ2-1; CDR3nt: TGTGCCAGCAGCTTAGACAGGGCTCCCAATGAGCAGTTCTTC; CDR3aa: CASSLDRAPNEQFF
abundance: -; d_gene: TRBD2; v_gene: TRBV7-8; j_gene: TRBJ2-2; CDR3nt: TGTGCCAGCAGCTTAGCGTGGCTAGCGGGGGGGCGTGACACCGGGGAGCTGTTTTTT; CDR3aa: CASSLAWLAGGRDTGELFF
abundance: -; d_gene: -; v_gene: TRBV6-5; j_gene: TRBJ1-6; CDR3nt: TGTGCCAGCAGAACGGGGGGCGGAAATTCACCCCTCCACTTT; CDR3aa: CASRTGGGNSPLHF
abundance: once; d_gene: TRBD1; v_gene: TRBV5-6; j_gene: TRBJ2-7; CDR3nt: TGTGCCAGCAGCTTAGGGACAGGTACCTACGAGCAGTACTTC; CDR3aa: CASSLGTGTYEQYF
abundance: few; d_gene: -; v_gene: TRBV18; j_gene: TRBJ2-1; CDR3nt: TGTGCCAGCTCACCCCGGGGCGTGGAGCAGTTCTTC; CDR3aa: CASSPRGVEQFF
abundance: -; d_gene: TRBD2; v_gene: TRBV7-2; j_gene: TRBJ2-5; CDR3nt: TGTGCCAGCAGCGCCCAGGGACTAGCGAGAGAGACCCAGTACTTC; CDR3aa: CASSAQGLARETQYF
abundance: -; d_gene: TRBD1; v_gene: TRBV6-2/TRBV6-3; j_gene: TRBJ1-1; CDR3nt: TGTGCCAGCAGCCTAGGACAGGGATGGAACACTGAAGCTTTCTTT; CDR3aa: CASSLGQGWNTEAFF
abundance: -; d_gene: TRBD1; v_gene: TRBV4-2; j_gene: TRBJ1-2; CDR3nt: TGTGCCAGCAGCCAAGATAAGGGGACAGGCGGCTACACCTTC; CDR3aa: CASSQDKGTGGYTF
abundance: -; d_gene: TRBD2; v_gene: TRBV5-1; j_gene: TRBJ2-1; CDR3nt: TGCGCCAGCAGCGACGTCCCGGGACTAGCGGGGTTGAATGAGCAGTTCTTC; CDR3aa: CASSDVPGLAGLNEQFF
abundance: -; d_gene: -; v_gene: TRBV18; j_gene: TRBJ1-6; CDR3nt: TGTGCCAGCTCACCACGAGGGGAATCACCCCTCCACTTT; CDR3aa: CASSPRGESPLHF
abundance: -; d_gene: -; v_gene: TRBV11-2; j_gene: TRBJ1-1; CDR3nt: TGTGCCAGCAGCTATGACAGCCGGGGCACTGAAGCTTTCTTT; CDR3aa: CASSYDSRGTEAFF
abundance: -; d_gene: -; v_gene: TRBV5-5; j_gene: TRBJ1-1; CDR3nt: TGTGCCAGCAGCCACGCAGTGAACACTGAAGCTTTCTTT; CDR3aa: CASSHAVNTEAFF
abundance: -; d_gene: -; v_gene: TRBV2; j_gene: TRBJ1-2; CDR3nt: TGTGCCAGCATCAACGACAGGACGGTTGGGGGCTACACCTTC; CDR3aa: CASINDRTVGGYTF
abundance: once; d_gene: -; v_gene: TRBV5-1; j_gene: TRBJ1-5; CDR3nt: TGCGCCAGCAGCTTGGACTTGGGTCAGCCCCAGCATTTT; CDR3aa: CASSLDLGQPQHF
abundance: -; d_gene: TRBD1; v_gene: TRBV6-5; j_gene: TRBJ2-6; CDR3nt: TGTGCCAGCAGTTACTTCAGGGGGTATGGGGCCAACGTCCTGACTTTC; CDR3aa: CASSYFRGYGANVLTF
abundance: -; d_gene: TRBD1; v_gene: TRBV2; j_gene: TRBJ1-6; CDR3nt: TGTGCCAGCACTATGGGACAGGGGGCCTATTCACCCCTCCACTTT; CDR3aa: CASTMGQGAYSPLHF
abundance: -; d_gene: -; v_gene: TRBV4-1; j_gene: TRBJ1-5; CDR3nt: TGCGCCAGCAGCTACAACCCCCAGAATAGCAATCAGCCCCAGCATTTT; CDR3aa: CASSYNPQNSNQPQHF
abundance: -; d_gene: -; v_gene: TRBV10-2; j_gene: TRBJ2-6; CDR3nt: TGCGCCAGCAGTGAACATTACTCTGGGGCCAACGTCCTGACTTTC; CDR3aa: CASSEHYSGANVLTF
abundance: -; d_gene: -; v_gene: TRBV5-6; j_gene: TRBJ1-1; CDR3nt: TGTGCCAGCAGCTTGGGACAGGTGAGCACTGAAGCTTTCTTT; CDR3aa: CASSLGQVSTEAFF
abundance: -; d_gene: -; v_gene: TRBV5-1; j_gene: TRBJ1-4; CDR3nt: TGCGCCAGCCGGGGGGGCGGATCTAATGAAAAACTGTTTTTT; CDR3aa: CASRGGGSNEKLFF
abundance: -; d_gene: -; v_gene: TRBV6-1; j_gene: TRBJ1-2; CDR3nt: TGTGCCAGCAGTGAAGCGGTGGTTAGCTATGGCTACACCTTC; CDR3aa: CASSEAVVSYGYTF
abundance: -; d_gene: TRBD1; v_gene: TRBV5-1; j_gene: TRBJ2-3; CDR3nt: TGCGCCAGCAGCTTGGGTTCCGGGACAGGGGGAGGCGGTACGCAGTATTTT; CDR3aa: CASSLGSGTGGGGTQYF
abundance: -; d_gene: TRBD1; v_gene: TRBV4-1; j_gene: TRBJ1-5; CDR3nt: TGCGCCAGCAGCCAAGGCAGGGGGGTTCAGCCCCAGCATTTT; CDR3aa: CASSQGRGVQPQHF
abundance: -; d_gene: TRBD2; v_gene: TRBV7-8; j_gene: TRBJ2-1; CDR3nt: TGTGCCAGCAGCATTACTAGCGGGGGCAATGAGCAGTTCTTC; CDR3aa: CASSITSGGNEQFF
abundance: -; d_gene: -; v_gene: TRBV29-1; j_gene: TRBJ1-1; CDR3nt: TGCAGCGGTAAGACGAACACTGAAGCTTTCTTT; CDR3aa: CSGKTNTEAFF
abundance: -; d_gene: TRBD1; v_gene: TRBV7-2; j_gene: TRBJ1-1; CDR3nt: TGTGCCAGCAGCTCCGAGACAGGGTTGAAGAACACTGAAGCTTTCTTT; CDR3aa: CASSSETGLKNTEAFF
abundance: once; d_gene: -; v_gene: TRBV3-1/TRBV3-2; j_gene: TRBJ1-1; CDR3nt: TGTGCCAGCAGCCAACGAGGGGCCAACACTGAAGCTTTCTTT; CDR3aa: CASSQRGANTEAFF